The 10 T cell receptor beta chains below were found in one sample sequenced in a study of response to subunit inactivated influenza vaccine. Each CDR3 protein is one row after TCRdb ran MiXCR on the RT-PCR reads. This repertoire shows about 310,000 distinct CDR3 sequences, roughly 20% found once; its top ten account for about a tenth. Sequenced material: PBMCs from blood, taken less than 22 months after vaccination. These receptors all come from a man between 50 and 69 years old who received an inactivated influenza vaccine.

This chain links TRBV4-1 with TRBJ1-5, with no clear D. The ends were cut back, 0 bases at V and 0 bases at J, with 12 bases in the middle. Looked up from germline, CDR1 is MGHRA and CDR2 is YSYEKL. CDR3 length: 17 amino acids. CDR3 in DNA: TGCGCCAGCAGCCAAGATCACCTGGGTTATAGCAATCAGCCCCAGCATTTT. Amino acids: CASSQDHLGYSNQPQHF.

Worth noting for this clonotype: The junction and the germline gene differ at one end; a read error may be behind it. The V call is TRBV25-1, the J call TRBJ1-2; D possibly corresponds to TRBD1 (6 bases). The CDR3 is made up of 14 amino acids. Germline values: CDR1 MGHDK, CDR2 SYGVNS. The DNA for the CDR3 is TGTGCCAGCAGAGAGACAGGCAAGAACTATGGCTACAACTTC. Protein sequence: CASRETGKNYGYNF.

The CDR3 region is CASSLGLLGQGNQPQHF. CDR3 DNA sequence: TGTGCCAGCAGCTTGGGCCTTTTAGGACAGGGGAATCAGCCCCAGCATTTT. This chain connects TRBV5-6 to TRBJ1-5; 9 bases map to TRBD1. The CDR3 contains 17 residues. Trimming took 0 bases from V and 4 from J; bases not matched to a gene: 8. Germline V gene sequence: CDR1 SGHDT, CDR2 YYEEEE.

The chain combines TRBV2 with TRBJ2-3, with 10 bases aligning to TRBD2. This CDR3 is built from 16 residues. V trimming: 5 bases; J trimming: 1 base; junction bases outside the gene matches: 6. CDR1 SNHLY and CDR2 FYNNEI come from the germline V gene. CDR3 protein: CASSLILAGRTDTQYF. The CDR3 DNA reads TGTGCCAGCAGTTTAATACTAGCGGGACGCACAGATACGCAGTATTTT.

The sample holds a few counts of this clonotype. V and J are TRBV5-1 and TRBJ2-4; D gene ambiguous. V shed 1 base and J shed 8 bases, with 13 bases lying between them. CDR3 size: 14 residues. Germline V lookup: CDR1 SGHRS, CDR2 YFSETQ. CDR3 nucleotides: TGCGCCAGCAGCTTGCGTGGGGAACGGTACATTCAGTACTTC. It specifies CASSLRGERYIQYF.

The V and J genes are TRBV5-1 and TRBJ1-5; TRBD1 matches at 8 bases. The CDR3 is 14 amino acids. V was clipped by 4 bases and J by 11 bases; unmatched bases: 11. CDR1 SGHRS and CDR2 YFSETQ come from the germline V gene. This chain's CDR3 is CASSPTGEGSAQHF. DNA of the CDR3: TGCGCCAGCAGCCCGACAGGGGAGGGATCAGCCCAGCATTTT. The full variable domain, rest sourced from reference TRBV5-1 and TRBJ1-5, is KAGVTQTPRYLIKTRGQQVTLSCSPISGHRSVSWYQQTPGQGLQFLFEYFSETQRNKGNFPGRFSGRQFSNSRSEMNVSTLELGDSALYLCASSPTGEGSAQHFGDGTRLSIL.

This clonotype turned up a few times. The CDR3 region has the DNA TGTGCCAGCGAAAGAGCAGGGGGAACCACTGAAGCTTTCTTT. Translating it yields CASERAGGTTEAFF. V and J are TRBV6-6 and TRBJ1-1, with 7 bases identical to TRBD1. In germline, CDR1 is MNHNY, CDR2 SVGAGI (reference sequence). V gave up 8 bases and J gave up 4 bases; unmatched junction bases: 10. This CDR3 region has 14 residues.

The V and J genes are TRBV7-2 and TRBJ2-7, with D maybe TRBD2 (6 bases). Germline CDR1 is SGHTA and CDR2 is FQGNSA. Trimming left V 6 bases short and J 3 bases short, with 18 bases between. This CDR3 comprises 15 residues. In nucleotides, the CDR3 is TGTGCCAGCAGGGAGAGTAGCGGCACCTACTACGAGCAGTACTTC. Amino acids: CASRESSGTYYEQYF.

In its sample, this clonotype was seen a few times. V gene TRBV19 combines with J gene TRBJ2-1; D is unresolved. The CDR3 spans 16 residues. Trimming took 3 bases from V and 0 from J, leaving 12 bases between them. From germline, CDR1 is LNHDA and CDR2 SQIVND (reference sequence). The CDR3 region is CASSMGLLSSYNEQFF. The CDR3 nucleotides read TGTGCCAGTAGTATGGGCCTCCTGAGCTCCTACAATGAGCAGTTCTTC.

This clonotype occurred a few times. This sequence joins TRBV5-5 and TRBJ1-6, with a weak D call TRBD1 (5 bases). Trimming left V 4 bases short and J 8 bases short, with 13 bases between. The V gene's germline CDR1 is SGHKS and CDR2 YYEKEE (reference sequence). The length of the CDR3 is 14 residues. CDR3 DNA sequence: TGTGCCAGCAGCCCCGGGACTGCCGATTCACCCCTCCACTTT. It yields the protein CASSPGTADSPLHF.